This T cell receptor beta chain appears in the sequencing data of a study of blood T cell repertoires in COVID-19. Study background: PBMCs, B-cell-depleted T cells, or T cells were the source of the cDNA or gDNA that made up the material.

In germline, CDR1 is SGHTA, CDR2 FQGNSA. The CDR3 runs to 16 residues. The V end lost 2 bases, the J end lost 0 bases, and 11 bases lay between the germline ends. TCRdb's copy holds only in-frame clones and misses some; the assay was immunoSEQ multiplex PCR. Of approximately 360,000 clones listed, 85% to 90% are singletons. The sequence derives from a woman aged 30 to 39 with acute COVID-19. This chain joins TRBV7-2 and TRBJ1-5; D unclear. The sequencing sample was made of PBMCs or T cells enriched from blood (not recorded which). The CDR3 DNA sequence: TGTGCCAGCAGCTTACGGGGTGGAGATAGCAATCAGCCCCAGCATTTT. It translates to CASSLRGGDSNQPQHF.